This T cell receptor (beta chain) originates from a study of patients and donors after allogeneic stem cell transplantation. MiXCR, applied by TCRdb to the RT-PCR reads, yields one record per CDR3 protein. The sample lists about 410,000 distinct CDR3 sequences; 16% were seen once. V lost 1 base, J lost 6 bases, and 6 bases stayed unmatched. The CDR3 is 16 residues long. Germline CDR1 LGHNA, CDR2 YSLEER. This chain uses TRBV4-3 with TRBJ2-5, with TRBD1 matching 12 bases. This clonotype was obtained from a human donor who was either an allogeneic HSCT recipient or a stem cell or donor lymphocyte infusion donor (not recorded which). It is not recorded whose cells these are; they may come from a transplant donor. The sample was blood, either unsorted or a sorted T cell fraction (not recorded which). CDR3 amino acids: CASSQGGTGGMKTQYF. CDR3 sequence (DNA): TGCGCCAGCAGCCAAGGCGGGACAGGGGGCATGAAGACCCAGTACTTC.